These T cell receptor beta chains were read from a single sample in a study of cytomegalovirus exposure and HLA in healthy donors. Profiling relied on immunoSEQ multiplex PCR, and the TCRdb table lists in-frame clones only, not all of them. Here the sample spans 110,000 or so clones, approximately 76% being singletons. The sample was PBMCs. The receptor source for this set is a man aged 50 to 59 in good health and CMV-seropositive. CDR3s include the opening cysteine and the closing phenylalanine or tryptophan. Fields, in order: J gene, V gene, D gene, CDR3 length, clone size, CDR3 DNA, CDR3 protein. The D gene is left open where the match is weak. A row's size may be missing; if present it is once, few, many or a size class.

J: TRBJ1-2; V: TRBV5-6; D: .; length: 16; size: .; DNA: TGTGCCAGCACCTTCCTGTCAGGGGCCTCTAACTATGGCTACACCTTC; CDR3: CASTFLSGASNYGYTF
J: TRBJ2-7; V: TRBV6-6; D: TRBD1; length: 13; size: .; DNA: TGTGCCAGCAGTTGGGGACAGGCCGCAGAGCAGTACTTC; CDR3: CASSWGQAAEQYF
J: TRBJ2-2; V: TRBV7-7; D: .; length: 13; size: .; DNA: TGTGCTAGCAGCTCAGGGATCACCGGGGAGCTGTTTTTT; CDR3: CASSSGITGELFF
J: TRBJ1-2; V: TRBV19; D: TRBD1; length: 15; size: .; DNA: TGTGCCAGTACCATGACAGGGGGCGCAAAGACTGGCTACACCTTC; CDR3: CASTMTGGAKTGYTF
J: TRBJ2-7; V: TRBV4-3; D: TRBD1; length: 15; size: .; DNA: TGCGCCAGCAGCCAAGGAGACAGGGGGCCCTACGAGCAGTACTTC; CDR3: CASSQGDRGPYEQYF
J: TRBJ2-3; V: TRBV13; D: TRBD1; length: 14; size: .; DNA: TGTGCCAGCAGCGGGACAGGGAGGTCAGATACGCAGTATTTT; CDR3: CASSGTGRSDTQYF
J: TRBJ2-5; V: TRBV21-1; D: .; length: 13; size: .; DNA: TGTGCCAGCAGCAAAAATACAGGGAGGGAGCAGTACTTC; CDR3: CASSKNTGREQYF
J: TRBJ1-2; V: TRBV2; D: TRBD1; length: 13; size: few; DNA: TGTGCCAGCAGTAGACAGGGGCTCTATGGCTACACCTTC; CDR3: CASSRQGLYGYTF
J: TRBJ2-7; V: TRBV5-6; D: .; length: 13; size: .; DNA: TGTGCCAGCAGCTTGGGTAGGAGCTACGAGCAGTACTTC; CDR3: CASSLGRSYEQYF
J: TRBJ1-5; V: TRBV19; D: .; length: 17; size: .; DNA: TGTGCCAGTAATTCCCGCGTGGGCGGGGATAGCAATCAGCCCCAGCATTTT; CDR3: CASNSRVGGDSNQPQHF
J: TRBJ2-3; V: TRBV13; D: TRBD2; length: 17; size: .; DNA: TGTGCCAGCAGCACTACGACTAGCGGGGAATACACAGATACGCAGTATTTT; CDR3: CASSTTTSGEYTDTQYF
J: TRBJ1-2; V: TRBV7-2; D: TRBD1; length: 16; size: .; DNA: TGTGCCAGCAGCTTAGAGGCCGGGACAGGTTGGGGTGGCTACACCTTC; CDR3: CASSLEAGTGWGGYTF
J: TRBJ1-3; V: TRBV6-5; D: .; length: 16; size: few; DNA: TGTGCCAGCAGTTACTCCCGGGGGTTCTCTGGAAACACCATATATTTT; CDR3: CASSYSRGFSGNTIYF
J: TRBJ2-1; V: TRBV5-6; D: .; length: 15; size: .; DNA: TGTGCCAGCAGCGTACAGGGAAGGGGTTACAATGAGCAGTTCTTC; CDR3: CASSVQGRGYNEQFF
J: TRBJ1-2; V: TRBV4-3; D: TRBD1; length: 16; size: .; DNA: TGCGCCAGCAGCCAAGGGTATCGGACAGGCCACTATGGCTACACCTTC; CDR3: CASSQGYRTGHYGYTF
J: TRBJ2-7; V: TRBV28; D: .; length: 12; size: .; DNA: TGTGCCAGCAGATCGGGAGCTTACGAGCAGTACTTC; CDR3: CASRSGAYEQYF
J: TRBJ2-2; V: TRBV5-1; D: TRBD2; length: 16; size: .; DNA: TGCGCCAGCAGCTTGGTAACTAGCGCCAACACCGGGGAGCTGTTTTTT; CDR3: CASSLVTSANTGELFF
J: TRBJ2-7; V: TRBV5-6; D: .; length: 16; size: .; DNA: TGTGCCAGCAGCTGGGCGACTGGGGGGGCATTGAACGAGCAGTACTTC; CDR3: CASSWATGGALNEQYF
J: TRBJ2-3; V: TRBV5-4; D: TRBD2; length: 15; size: .; DNA: TGTGCCAGCAGCTCCGCTAGCGGGGACACAGATACGCAGTATTTT; CDR3: CASSSASGDTDTQYF
J: TRBJ1-2; V: TRBV20-1; D: TRBD1; length: 11; size: few; DNA: TGCAAGGGGGGACAGGGAACGCTCTACACCTTC; CDR3: CKGGQGTLYTF
J: TRBJ1-4; V: TRBV7-2; D: .; length: 14; size: few; DNA: TGTGCCAGCAGCTTAGGAGGAGGAAATGAAAAACTGTTTTTT; CDR3: CASSLGGGNEKLFF
J: TRBJ1-6; V: TRBV18; D: .; length: 14; size: .; DNA: TGTGCCAGCTCCCCACGGGGGGACAATTCACCCCTCCACTTT; CDR3: CASSPRGDNSPLHF
J: TRBJ2-5; V: TRBV27; D: TRBD1; length: 14; size: .; DNA: TGTGCCAGCAAGAGGACAGGGGTAGGAGAGACCCAGTACTTC; CDR3: CASKRTGVGETQYF
J: TRBJ2-7; V: TRBV29-1; D: TRBD2; length: 13; size: .; DNA: TGCAGCGTCGGGACTAGCGGGGCCCGGGGGCGGGACTTC; CDR3: CSVGTSGARGRDF
J: TRBJ1-1; V: TRBV7-9; D: .; length: 16; size: .; DNA: TGTGCCAGCAGCTTAGAACAGCGGGAACTCCACACTGAAGCTTTCTTT; CDR3: CASSLEQRELHTEAFF
J: TRBJ1-1; V: TRBV19; D: TRBD1; length: 14; size: .; DNA: TGTGCCAGTAGTATCCCCGGGACAGGGGGCGAAGCTTTCTTT; CDR3: CASSIPGTGGEAFF
J: TRBJ2-2; V: TRBV11-3; D: TRBD2; length: 16; size: .; DNA: TGTGCCAGCAGCCCGGGACTAGCGGGTAACACCGGGGAGCTGTTTTTT; CDR3: CASSPGLAGNTGELFF
J: TRBJ2-1; V: TRBV10-3; D: TRBD2; length: 14; size: .; DNA: TGTGCCATCATGGGGAGGGTTCAGGGCAATGAGCAGTTCTTC; CDR3: CAIMGRVQGNEQFF
J: TRBJ2-5; V: TRBV7-2; D: TRBD2; length: 15; size: .; DNA: TGTGCCAGCAGCCCCACTAGCGGGGCGGCGGAAGAGCAGTACTTC; CDR3: CASSPTSGAAEEQYF
J: TRBJ2-2; V: TRBV5-6; D: TRBD2; length: 15; size: .; DNA: TGTGCCAGCAGCTTGTCTAGCGGGTATTCCGGGGAGCTGTTTTTT; CDR3: CASSLSSGYSGELFF
J: TRBJ2-4; V: TRBV7-4; D: TRBD1; length: 17; size: .; DNA: TGTGCCAGCAGCTTAGACAGGGGTCACATAGCCAAAAACATTCAGTACTTC; CDR3: CASSLDRGHIAKNIQYF
J: TRBJ1-5; V: TRBV28; D: .; length: 15; size: few; DNA: TGTGCCAGCAGCCGCGACCGAGGGGGTAATCAGCCCCAGCATTTT; CDR3: CASSRDRGGNQPQHF
J: TRBJ2-7; V: TRBV7-7; D: .; length: 14; size: few; DNA: TGTGCCAGCAGCCCCCCGACAGGTTCCTACGAGCAGTACTTC; CDR3: CASSPPTGSYEQYF